This TCR beta chain appears in the sequencing data of a study of shared clonotypes between healthy human individuals. Regarding the study as a whole: Unshared clonotypes carried lower generation probabilities than those common to all four donors.

Sequencing was performed with immunoSEQ multiplex PCR; in TCRdb, only in-frame clones are kept and a portion is missing. The repertoire holds some 200,000 clones, with 65% to 70% as singletons. With respect to this clone: The antigen remains unidentified.

The V and J ends lost 6 bases and 2 bases respectively, with 16 bases between them. The CDR3 has 16 residues. Germline CDR1 reads SGHAT; CDR2 reads FQNNGV. This TCR was recovered from a man under 40 in good health. The sequencing input was memory CD4+ T cells sorted from blood. Subset denoted: CD45RA-negative fraction. The V call is TRBV11-2, the J call TRBJ1-4; D uncertain. The CDR3 coding sequence is TGTGCCAGCAGACTCCTGCGCGGGCGTACTAATGAAAAACTGTTTTTT. This sequence encodes CASRLLRGRTNEKLFF.